Below are 14 T cell receptor beta chains sequenced from a single sample in a study of blood T cells in healthy people across ages. Sample-barcoded 5' priming and a J-beta primer mix drove a second PCR of roughly 6 to 12 cycles. TCRdb fed the 5' RACE reads into MiXCR, producing one record per CDR3 protein. The data show around 1,100,000 distinct CDR3 sequences, roughly two fifths seen once. The sample was blood. The receptors stem from a man aged 18-30 years in good health.

J is TRBJ2-1 and V is TRBV27; 13 nucleotides line up with TRBD2. Trimming at V came to 5 bases and at J to 6 bases, leaving 10 bases not matched to a gene. The CDR3 is made up of 17 amino acids. CDR1 and CDR2 (germline): MNHEY, SMNVEV (reference sequence). The CDR3, as DNA: TGTGCCAGCAGTACGAACCGACTAGCGGGGGGTTGCAATGAGCAGTTCTTC. Translated: CASSTNRLAGGCNEQFF.

Note on this clonotype: One base away lies a much larger clone, so this may be a sequencing read error. The chain has TRBV7-2 and TRBJ2-1, with TRBD1 as a possible D gene (6 bases). V lost 1 base and J lost 4, with 14 bases in between. The CDR3 contains 16 residues. Germline V lookup: CDR1 SGHTA, CDR2 FQGNSA. The CDR3 DNA sequence: TGTGCCAGCAGCTTAGGGTTCAGGGGCGAGTACAATGAGCAGTTCTTC. Residues: CASSLGFRGEYNEQFF.

The rearrangement uses TRBV6-5 and TRBJ2-2; 9 bases agree with TRBD1. Germline loops: CDR1 MNHEY, CDR2 SVGAGI. J gave up 6 bases and V 4 bases, and 27 bases lay outside the gene matches. The CDR3 loop spans 22 amino acids. The chain's CDR3 is CASSSYNSGQGPAASNPGELFF. CDR3 DNA: TGTGCCAGCAGTTCCTACAACTCGGGACAGGGCCCGGCGGCTAGCAACCCCGGGGAGCTGTTTTTT.

V is TRBV2 and J is TRBJ1-1, with D unresolved. The V end lost 7 bases, the J end lost 4 bases, and 13 bases lay between the germline ends. This CDR3 contains 13 residues. CDR1 is SNHLY and CDR2 is FYNNEI in the germline V gene. CDR3 DNA sequence: TGTGCCAGCACACGGTCAGTAGGCACTGAAGCTTTCTTT. Its translation is CASTRSVGTEAFF. The full variable domain, completed using reference TRBV2 and TRBJ1-1, is EPEVTQTPSHQVTQMGQEVILRCVPISNHLYFYWYRQILGQKVEFLVSFYNNEISEKSEIFDDQFSVERPDGSNFTLKIRSTKLEDSAMYFCASTRSVGTEAFFGQGTRLTVV.

The J gene is TRBJ2-5, the V gene TRBV29-1; D could derive from TRBD1 or TRBD2 (5 bases each). CDR1 is SQVTM, CDR2 ANQGSEA, per germline. The CDR3 is 14 amino acids. Here the CDR3 reads CTVRGVLYQETQYF. The CDR3 DNA reads as TGCACCGTCAGAGGGGTATTGTACCAAGAGACCCAGTACTTC.

This clonotype was detected a few times. The chain has TRBV4-3 and TRBJ2-3, with a possible D match to TRBD1 (6 bases). The germline gives CDR1 LGHNA, CDR2 YSLEER. There are 15 residues in the CDR3. V was shortened by 3 bases and J by 5 bases, with 15 bases between the two germline ends. The CDR3 DNA reads as TGCGCCAGCAGCCACTCAGGAGAAGGGGGAGATACGCAGTATTTT. Its protein product is CASSHSGEGGDTQYF.

This clonotype was counted many times. The chain combines TRBV20-1 with TRBJ2-1; 11 bases line up with TRBD2. The ends lost 5 bases at V and 4 bases at J; junction bases unmatched: 4. This CDR3 contains 14 residues. The germline V gene encodes CDR1 DFQATT and CDR2 SNEGSKA (reference sequence). The CDR3 coding sequence is TGCAGTGCTTCGACTAGCGGGGAGTACAATGAGCAGTTCTTC. This codes for CSASTSGEYNEQFF.

The CDR3 reads CATSSSGGEPYNEQFF. The CDR3 bases are TGTGCCACCAGCTCGAGCGGGGGTGAACCCTACAATGAGCAGTTCTTC. This chain links TRBV24-1 with TRBJ2-1; TRBD2 matches 8 bases. The CDR3 contains 16 residues. From germline, CDR1 is KGHDR and CDR2 SFDVKD. Trimming cost V 7 bases and J 2 bases; bases outside gene matches: 9.

This chain links TRBV4-2 with TRBJ2-1, with 8 bases that match TRBD2. This CDR3 region has 18 residues. Per the germline V gene, CDR1 is LGHNA and CDR2 is YNFKEQ. After removal of 0 bases from V and 4 bases from J, the junction contained 11 bases not matched to a gene. In DNA form, the CDR3 reads TGTGCCAGCAGCCAAGATATTAAGCGGGGGAGCCTATACAATGAGCAGTTCTTC. Protein: CASSQDIKRGSLYNEQFF.

The chain uses TRBV15 and TRBJ2-1; no clear D gene. V dropped 5 bases and J dropped 1 base, with 9 bases sitting between them. Per the germline V gene, CDR1 is LNHNV and CDR2 is YYDKDF (reference sequence). This CDR3 is 14 amino acids long. The CDR3 DNA sequence: TGTGCCACCAGCGAAGGGTTTTCCTACAATGAGCAGTTCTTC. It is translated as CATSEGFSYNEQFF.

Details on this clonotype: One end of the junction fails to match germline, which may point to a read error. The rearrangement links TRBV20-1 to TRBJ2-5; 7 bases map to TRBD1. CDR3 length equals 14 residues. Germline assignment: CDR1 DFQATT and CDR2 SNEGSKA (reference sequence). CDR3 amino acids: CSAVGTAYQEIQYF. For the CDR3, the DNA is TGCAGTGCCGTTGGGACAGCGTACCAAGAGATCCAGTACTTC.

With regard to this clonotype: A read error is possible here, since a much larger clone lies one base away. The chain links TRBV4-3 to TRBJ2-1; D is uncertain. The J call may be incorrect, as the DNA end agrees better with TRBJ2-7. Germline lookup yields CDR1 LGHNA and CDR2 YSLEER. This CDR3 is built from 17 residues. This CDR3 is CASSQDRGGWVYNEQYF. CDR3 DNA: TGCGCCAGCAGCCAAGATCGAGGCGGCTGGGTCTACAATGAGCAGTACTTC.

As to this clonotype: This clone may be a read error of a much larger clone one base away. This rearrangement joins TRBV6-6 to TRBJ1-2; D gene uncertain. CDR3 length: 16 residues. CDR1 and CDR2 from the germline V gene are MNHNY and SVGAGI (reference sequence). The CDR3 region has the DNA TGTGCCAGCAGTGCACCGACCCTTCGGCTGGACTATGGCCACACCTTC. Translation gives CASSAPTLRLDYGHTF.

This clonotype was detected only once. Possible read error: a much larger clone is one base away. This sequence joins TRBV4-3 and TRBJ2-1; D possibly matches TRBD1 or TRBD2 (5 bases each). CDR3 size: 15 residues. Per the germline V gene, CDR1 is LGHNA and CDR2 is YSLEER. CDR3 residues: CASSKEGRPNDGQFF. The CDR3 DNA reads TGCGCCAGCAGCAAAGAGGGACGACCGAACGATGGGCAGTTCTTC.